What follows describes a single TCR beta chain. The data stem from a study of CD8+ T cells in alopecia areata. Treatment in this sample: oral pan-JAK inhibitor, 5-10 mg twice daily. RNA extraction was followed by reverse transcription into cDNA, which acted as the sequencing template. Some clones are missing from TCRdb's copy, which holds only in-frame ones; the method was immunoSEQ multiplex PCR. The data contain around 200,000 clones, roughly 53% of them singletons. CDR1 is KGHSH and CDR2 is LQKENI in the germline V gene. The CDR3 totals 15 residues. Germline trimming cut 5 bases from V and 1 base from J; bases unmatched to any gene: 6.

The chain couples TRBV18 to TRBJ1-1; 8 nucleotides line up with TRBD1. The receptor was derived from a human donor with alopecia areata. This material consisted of CD8+ T cells sorted from blood, taken at week 24, from a patient treated with tofacitinib. In DNA form, the CDR3 reads TGTGCCAGCTCATACCCAGGGACAGGGAACACTGAAGCTTTCTTT. Protein product: CASSYPGTGNTEAFF.